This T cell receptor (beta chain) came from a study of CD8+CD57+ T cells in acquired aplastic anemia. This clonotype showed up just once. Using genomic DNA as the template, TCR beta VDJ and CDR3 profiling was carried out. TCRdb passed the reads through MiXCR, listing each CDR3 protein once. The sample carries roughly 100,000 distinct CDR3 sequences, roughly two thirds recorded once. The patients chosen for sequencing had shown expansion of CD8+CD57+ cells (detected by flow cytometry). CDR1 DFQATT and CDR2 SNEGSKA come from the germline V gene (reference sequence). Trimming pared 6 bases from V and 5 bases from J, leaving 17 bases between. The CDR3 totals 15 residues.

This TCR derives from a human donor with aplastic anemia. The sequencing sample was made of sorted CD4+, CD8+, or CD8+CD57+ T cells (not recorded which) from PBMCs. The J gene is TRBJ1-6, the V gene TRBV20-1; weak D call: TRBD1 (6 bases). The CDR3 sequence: CSAPLGGADNSPLHF. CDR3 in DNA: TGCAGTGCCCCTTTAGGGGGGGCTGATAATTCACCCCTCCACTTT.